The 15 T cell receptor beta chains presented below share a single source sample, sequenced in a study of blood T cell repertoires in COVID-19. The assay was immunoSEQ multiplex PCR, and TCRdb's table has in-frame clones only and misses some. Here the sample spans 310,000 or so clones, about nine tenths being singletons. The specimen was peripheral blood. The source is a woman in her forties or fifties who had recovered from COVID-19.

This clone has more than one count but fewer than ten. The chain is built from TRBV19 and TRBJ2-2, with 11 bases identical to TRBD2. Germline CDR1 and CDR2: LNHDA and SQIVND (reference sequence). V was clipped by 6 bases and J by 3 bases; unmatched bases: 3. The CDR3 extends over 15 amino acids. CDR3 residues: CASSRGLADTGELFF. The CDR3 DNA reads TGTGCCAGTAGCCGGGGACTAGCGGACACCGGGGAGCTGTTTTTT.

Comment on this clone: Germline is not matched at one junction end, which may reflect a read error. V is TRBV7-7 and J is TRBJ2-1; 7 bases are shared with TRBD2. The germline gives CDR1 SSHAT, CDR2 FNYEAQ (reference sequence). The CDR3 length is 17 residues. The CDR3 bases are TGTGCTAGCAGCCCCTCTAGCGGCACAAGCTCCTACAATGAGCAGTTCTTC. It codes for CASSPSSGTSSYNEQFF.

This sequence joins TRBV9 and TRBJ2-5; TRBD1 is a possible D gene (5 bases). Trimming removed 4 bases from V and 5 bases from J, with 15 bases in between. There are 14 residues in the CDR3. CDR1 is SGDLS, CDR2 YYNGEE, per germline. CDR3 DNA sequence: TGTGCCAGCAGCCCCCGGGTAGCAGGGGAGACCCAGTACTTC. Translation: CASSPRVAGETQYF.

The V and J genes are TRBV5-5 and TRBJ1-1; the match to TRBD1 covers 7 bases. CDR1 and CDR2 (germline): SGHKS, YYEKEE (reference sequence). The junction had 7 bases not matched to a gene; V was cut back by 4 bases and J by 4 bases. The CDR3 runs 14 residues. CDR3 in DNA: TGTGCCAGCAGCCGCCGGACAGGATCCACTGAAGCTTTCTTT. Protein: CASSRRTGSTEAFF.

V and J are TRBV4-3 and TRBJ2-7; 7 bases are a match to TRBD2. The CDR3 has 14 amino acids. The J segment lost 7 bases and the V segment lost 1 base, leaving 7 bases of the junction unmatched. Germline loops: CDR1 LGHNA, CDR2 YSLEER. Written as DNA, the CDR3 is TGCGCCAGCAGCCAAGTGACTAGCCCTAATGAGCAGTACTTC. Amino acid sequence: CASSQVTSPNEQYF.

The chain links TRBV5-4 to TRBJ1-3; 7 nucleotides align to TRBD1. Trimming took 1 base from V and 4 from J; bases not matched to a gene: 8. This CDR3 spans 16 amino acids. Germline V gives CDR1 SGHNT, CDR2 YYREEE (reference sequence). DNA of the CDR3: TGTGCCAGCAGCTTGACCACAGGGGCTTCCGGAAACACCATATATTTT. It is translated as CASSLTTGASGNTIYF.

This clone appeared a single time. The V and J genes are TRBV30 and TRBJ1-1, with D unresolved. Trimming shortened V by 3 bases and J by 5 bases, and 7 bases separated the two germline ends. Germline lookup yields CDR1 GTSNPN and CDR2 SVGIG (reference sequence). CDR3 length equals 11 residues. CDR3 loop: CAWRRGTEAFF. The CDR3 nucleotides are TGTGCCTGGAGGCGTGGTACTGAAGCTTTCTTT.

This clone was counted once. The J gene is TRBJ2-6, the V gene TRBV9; the match to TRBD2 covers 16 bases. J lost 1 base, V lost 3 bases, and 4 bases had no gene match. CDR1 SGDLS and CDR2 YYNGEE come from the germline V gene. The CDR3 is made up of 19 amino acids. The CDR3, as DNA: TGTGCCAGCAGCGCCGGGACTAGCGGGAGGGTATCTGGGGCCAACGTCCTGACTTTC. Translated, it gives CASSAGTSGRVSGANVLTF. Filled out from reference TRBV9 and TRBJ2-6, the complete variable domain reads DSGVTQTPKHLITATGQRVTLRCSPRSGDLSVYWYQQSLDQGLQFLIQYYNGEERAKGNILERFSAQQFPDLHSELNLSSLELGDSALYFCASSAGTSGRVSGANVLTFGAGSRLTVL.

The chain recombines TRBV27 with TRBJ2-6; TRBD1 agrees at 8 bases. The trim removed 5 bases at V and 2 bases at J, leaving 11 bases unmatched. CDR1 and CDR2 from the germline V gene are MNHEY and SMNVEV (reference sequence). This CDR3 region has 18 residues. The DNA for the CDR3 is TGTGCCAGCAGTCTGAACAGGGGGTGGTCTCCTGGGGCCAACGTCCTGACTTTC. Translating gives CASSLNRGWSPGANVLTF.

This clone was seen more than once but under ten times. V is TRBV14 and J is TRBJ1-1, with TRBD1 identical over 8 bases. Looked up from germline, CDR1 is SGHDN and CDR2 is FVKESK. V shed 4 bases and J 5 bases; nucleotides not matched to a gene: 6. CDR3 length equals 14 residues. CDR3 protein: CASSRGQGSTEAFF. The DNA for the CDR3 is TGTGCCAGCAGCCGAGGACAGGGATCGACTGAAGCTTTCTTT.

V usage is TRBV5-1 and J usage is TRBJ2-3; D gene uncertain. The germline CDR1 and CDR2 sequences are SGHRS and YFSETQ. The CDR3 runs 14 residues. Between the trimmed V and J ends, which lost 4 bases and 1 base, there was a span of 10 bases. CDR3 region: CASSRAAGTDTQYF. CDR3 nucleotide sequence: TGCGCCAGCAGCAGAGCCGCTGGCACAGATACGCAGTATTTT.

The J gene is TRBJ2-2, the V gene TRBV10-3; 10 nucleotides agree with TRBD1. With V trimmed by 6 bases and J by 6 bases, 4 bases remained unmatched. Germline V gives CDR1 ENHRY, CDR2 SYGVKD. The CDR3 is 14 residues long. Here the CDR3 DNA reads TGTGCCATCAGAGCCGGGACAGGGGCCGGGGAGCTGTTTTTT. As protein: CAIRAGTGAGELFF.

The genes are TRBV5-5 and TRBJ1-6; 7 positions match TRBD1. After removal of 1 base from V and 12 bases from J, the junction contained 1 base not matched to a gene. CDR3 length: 12 amino acids. The germline V gene encodes CDR1 SGHKS and CDR2 YYEKEE (reference sequence). CDR3 in amino acids: CASSLQGGPLHF. The CDR3 DNA reads TGTGCCAGCAGCTTGCAGGGGGGACCCCTCCACTTT.

This chain joins TRBV30 and TRBJ1-4, with D possibly TRBD1 on 6 matching bases. The CDR3 is 13 amino acids. In germline, CDR1 is GTSNPN, CDR2 SVGIG (reference sequence). V dropped 7 bases and J dropped 7 bases, with 16 bases sitting between them. The CDR3 DNA is TGTGCCTCAGAGGGGGGGAAGGGTGAAAAACTGTTTTTT. This sequence encodes CASEGGKGEKLFF. Full variable domain (rest looked up from reference TRBV30 and TRBJ1-4): SQTIHQWPATLVQPVGSPLSLECTVEGTSNPNLYWYRQAAGRGLQLLFYSVGIGQISSEVPQNLSASRPQDRQFILSSKKLLLSDSGFYLCASEGGKGEKLFFGSGTQLSVL.

The J gene is TRBJ2-7, the V gene TRBV7-2; 10 nucleotides line up with TRBD1. J gave up 4 bases and V 5 bases, and 8 bases lay outside the gene matches. This CDR3 region has 15 residues. Per germline, CDR1 SGHTA and CDR2 FQGNSA. CDR3 in amino acids: CASSEGQGTYYEQYF. The CDR3 DNA sequence: TGTGCCAGCAGCGAGGGACAGGGGACATATTACGAGCAGTACTTC.